These T cell receptor beta chains were read from a single sample in a study of blood T cell repertoires in COVID-19. The method was immunoSEQ multiplex PCR; TCRdb's version includes in-frame clones alone and lacks a portion of them. The repertoire consists of around 15,000 clones, with 88% occurring once and the leading ten covering around 12%. Input material: peripheral blood. The receptors originated from a human donor in a cohort sampled during active COVID-19. Each CDR3 is given with its conserved first and last residue. The D gene is left open where the match is weak. Some rows have no size entry. The others give once, few or many, or a class for an expanded clone.

cdr3_aa | cdr3_nt | j_call | v_call | clone_size | d_call
CASSAQGRAGNTIYF | TGTGCCAGTAGTGCCCAGGGGCGGGCTGGAAACACCATATATTTT | TRBJ1-3 | TRBV19 | - | -
CASSYPGTVDGYTF | TGTGCCAGCAGTTATCCCGGCACAGTCGATGGCTACACCTTC | TRBJ1-2 | TRBV6-6 | - | -
CASSLMGGGRVGNTIYF | TGTGCCAGCAGCCTGATGGGCGGGGGTCGCGTCGGAAACACCATATATTTT | TRBJ1-3 | TRBV28 | - | -
CASSLKPPPLETQYF | TGTGCCAGCAGTTTAAAGCCCCCACCCCTAGAGACCCAGTACTTC | TRBJ2-5 | TRBV27 | - | -
CASSLAGGPKGETQYF | TGTGCCAGCAGCTTAGCGGGGGGGCCAAAAGGAGAGACCCAGTACTTC | TRBJ2-5 | TRBV7-9 | - | -
CASSESIAAWNQPQHF | TGTGCCAGCAGTGAATCAATCGCGGCATGGAATCAGCCCCAGCATTTT | TRBJ1-5 | TRBV6-1 | - | -
CASSENENGELFF | TGTGCCAGCAGTGAAAATGAGAACGGGGAGCTGTTTTTT | TRBJ2-2 | TRBV6-4 | - | -
CASRQGLRSGANVLTF | TGTGCCAGCCGACAGGGGCTCCGCTCTGGGGCCAACGTCCTGACTTTC | TRBJ2-6 | TRBV28 | - | TRBD1
CASGPLEGGYTF | TGCGCCAGCGGCCCCCTGGAGGGTGGCTACACCTTC | TRBJ1-2 | TRBV5-1 | - | -
CASKPTGTGREQYF | TGTGCCAGTAAACCGACAGGGACTGGAAGGGAGCAGTACTTC | TRBJ2-7 | TRBV19 | - | -
CASSLAPGLAGGPYTQYF | TGCGCCAGCAGCTTGGCTCCGGGACTAGCGGGGGGGCCATATACGCAGTATTTT | TRBJ2-3 | TRBV5-1 | - | TRBD2
CASSFMAGAETQYF | TGTGCCAGCAGTTTTATGGCAGGGGCAGAGACCCAGTACTTC | TRBJ2-5 | TRBV28 | - | -
CASSYPLDRGNTEAFF | TGTGCCAGCAGTTACCCACTGGACAGGGGGAACACTGAAGCTTTCTTT | TRBJ1-1 | TRBV6-6 | - | TRBD1
CASSPRQGYTEAFF | TGCGCCAGCAGCCCGAGACAGGGCTACACTGAAGCTTTCTTT | TRBJ1-1 | TRBV4-1 | - | TRBD1
CASSQEQGKGTEAFF | TGCGCCAGCAGCCAAGAGCAGGGGAAGGGCACTGAAGCTTTCTTT | TRBJ1-1 | TRBV4-1 | - | -
CATSTRAKGPHNEQFF | TGTGCCACCAGCACGAGGGCGAAAGGACCCCACAATGAGCAGTTCTTC | TRBJ2-1 | TRBV15 | - | -
CASSYGQGSEQYF | TGTGCCAGCAGTTATGGTCAGGGAAGCGAGCAGTACTTC | TRBJ2-7 | TRBV6-5 | - | -
CASSAPTGANYNEQFF | TGTGCCAGCAGTGCGCCAACAGGGGCTAACTACAATGAGCAGTTCTTC | TRBJ2-1 | TRBV6-1 | - | TRBD1
CSVEDGRGLRYGYTF | TGCAGCGTTGAAGATGGGCGTGGGTTAAGGTATGGCTACACCTTC | TRBJ1-2 | TRBV29-1 | - | -
CASSYAQDKLEAFF | TGTGCCAGCAGTTACGCGCAGGATAAGCTGGAAGCTTTCTTT | TRBJ1-1 | TRBV6-5 | - | -
CASSPLRGARGAPNYGYTF | TGTGCCAGCTCACCACTTCGGGGGGCGAGGGGAGCTCCTAACTATGGCTACACCTTC | TRBJ1-2 | TRBV18 | - | -
CASSQKGGRTYGYTF | TGCGCCAGCAGCCAAAAAGGTGGGAGGACTTATGGCTACACCTTC | TRBJ1-2 | TRBV4-1 | - | -
CASSLGQGTDGYTF | TGTGCCAGCAGCCTCGGTCAGGGGACGGATGGCTACACCTTC | TRBJ1-2 | TRBV7-9 | - | -
CACQQVLLQETQYF | TGTGCCTGCCAACAGGTGCTCCTTCAAGAGACCCAGTACTTC | TRBJ2-5 | TRBV30 | - | -
CATGTATTNEKLFF | TGTGCCACCGGGACAGCCACTACTAATGAAAAACTGTTTTTT | TRBJ1-4 | TRBV6-6 | - | TRBD1
CASSYRTFNEQFF | TGTGCCAGCAGTTACAGGACTTTCAATGAGCAGTTCTTC | TRBJ2-1 | TRBV6-6 | once | -
CSATTGNQETQYF | TGCAGCGCGACTACAGGGAACCAAGAGACCCAGTACTTC | TRBJ2-5 | TRBV29-1 | once | -
CASSINPGQGNIQYF | TGTGCCAGTAGTATCAATCCGGGACAGGGGAACATTCAGTACTTC | TRBJ2-4 | TRBV19 | - | TRBD1
CASSLWTGGVSSYGYTF | TGTGCCAGCAGCTTATGGACAGGGGGCGTCAGTAGCTATGGCTACACCTTC | TRBJ1-2 | TRBV7-9 | - | TRBD1
CASSLGATNEKLFF | TGTGCCAGCAGTTTGGGAGCAACTAATGAAAAACTGTTTTTT | TRBJ1-4 | TRBV5-4 | - | -
CATSLRDRGNSPLHF | TGTGCCACCTCGCTCCGGGACAGGGGAAATTCACCCCTCCACTTT | TRBJ1-6 | TRBV19 | - | TRBD1
CAISEGTSGGVDTQYF | TGTGCCATCAGCGAAGGGACTAGCGGGGGGGTAGATACGCAGTATTTT | TRBJ2-3 | TRBV10-3 | - | TRBD2
CASKGTGNTIYF | TGCGCCAGCAAAGGGACAGGAAACACCATATATTTT | TRBJ1-3 | TRBV5-1 | - | -